A selection of T cell receptor beta chains follows, all from one sample in a study of vaccination effects on CD4 cells after COVID-19. For these receptors, no antigen is known. Produced via immunoSEQ multiplex PCR; TCRdb's table is partial and in-frame only. The sample contains 15,000 to 20,000 clones, over 60% of which appear only once. Sample: CD4+ T cells from PBMCs cultured with SARS-CoV-2 spike peptides, taken after COVID-19 vaccination. The receptors stem from a human donor who had a prior SARS-CoV-2 infection. CDR3s include the opening cysteine and the closing phenylalanine or tryptophan. A D gene is named only where the DNA matches it firmly. Clone size is not always given. Where it is, it says once, few, many or a class for expanded clones.

>TRBJ2-7|-|TRBV2|few
CASSVRREQYF
TGTGCCAGCAGTGTCAGGCGCGAGCAGTACTTC
>TRBJ1-3|TRBD1|TRBV15|once
CATSLAIQGWGSGNTIYF
TGTGCCACCAGCTTGGCGATACAGGGGTGGGGTTCTGGAAACACCATATATTTT
>TRBJ2-7|TRBD1|TRBV3-1/TRBV3-2|few
CASSATGTGPYEQYF
TGTGCCAGCAGCGCCACCGGGACAGGGCCCTACGAGCAGTACTTC
>TRBJ2-5|-|TRBV3-1/TRBV3-2|-
CASSPPGLKETQYF
TGTGCCAGCAGCCCGCCCGGACTGAAAGAGACCCAGTACTTC
>TRBJ2-2|TRBD2|TRBV4-1|-
CASSIQTLTSGRGLGTGELFF
TGCGCCAGCAGCATTCAAACCTTGACTAGCGGGAGAGGGTTAGGAACCGGGGAGCTGTTTTTT
>TRBJ2-7|TRBD1|TRBV5-4|-
CASSSMGGQGASYEQYF
TGTGCCAGCAGCTCCATGGGAGGACAGGGGGCCTCCTACGAGCAGTACTTC
>TRBJ2-5|TRBD2|TRBV30|-
CAWSFGRGGDETQYF
TGTGCCTGGAGTTTCGGGCGGGGGGGCGACGAGACCCAGTACTTC
>TRBJ2-1|TRBD2|TRBV6-5|-
CASSSRTSGNNEQFF
TGTGCCAGCAGTTCAAGGACTAGCGGAAACAATGAGCAGTTCTTC
>TRBJ2-3|TRBD2|TRBV29-1|-
CSVRGRSTDTQYF
TGCAGCGTACGCGGGAGGAGCACAGATACGCAGTATTTT
>TRBJ2-3|-|TRBV9|-
CASSVLGQGDTQYF
TGTGCCAGCAGCGTATTGGGCCAAGGAGATACGCAGTATTTT
>TRBJ1-4|-|TRBV2|-
CASSAERGEKLFF
TGTGCCAGCAGCGCCGAGAGGGGGGAAAAACTGTTTTTT
>TRBJ1-5|TRBD1|TRBV28|-
CASSSTGSNQPQHF
TGTGCCAGCAGTTCGACAGGGAGCAATCAGCCCCAGCATTTT
>TRBJ2-3|TRBD1|TRBV9|-
CASSLTGGFGVTQYF
TGTGCCAGCAGCCTGACAGGGGGTTTTGGTGTTACGCAGTATTTT
>TRBJ2-1|TRBD2|TRBV5-8|few
CASSWWGLAVYNEQFF
TGTGCCAGCAGCTGGTGGGGACTAGCGGTTTACAATGAGCAGTTCTTC
>TRBJ2-2|TRBD2|TRBV19|few
CASKPAGADTGELFF
TGTGCCAGCAAACCAGCGGGAGCGGACACCGGGGAGCTGTTTTTT
>TRBJ2-2|TRBD1|TRBV24-1|-
CATSGLPRTGGAGELFF
TGTGCCACCAGTGGTTTACCCCGGACAGGGGGGGCCGGGGAGCTGTTTTTT
>TRBJ1-1|TRBD1|TRBV2|-
CASSGQGGTEAFF
TGTGCCAGCAGTGGACAGGGGGGAACTGAAGCTTTCTTT
>TRBJ2-7|TRBD1|TRBV4-3|few
CASSLQGGYEQYF
TGCGCCAGCAGCTTACAGGGGGGATACGAGCAGTACTTC
>TRBJ2-1|TRBD1|TRBV5-1|few
CASSLDSPDRGYNEQFF
TGCGCCAGCAGCTTGGACTCCCCGGACAGGGGGTACAATGAGCAGTTCTTC
>TRBJ1-4|-|TRBV3-1/TRBV3-2|-
CASSLGTHNEKLFF
TGTGCCAGCAGCCTCGGGACGCATAATGAAAAACTGTTTTTT
>TRBJ2-3|-|TRBV3-1/TRBV3-2|-
CASSLIWGAADTQYF
TGTGCCAGCAGCCTGATATGGGGGGCAGCAGATACGCAGTATTTT
>TRBJ1-1|TRBD1|TRBV9|-
CASSPTGQGNTEAFF
TGTGCCAGCAGCCCGACGGGACAGGGTAACACTGAAGCTTTCTTT
>TRBJ1-1|-|TRBV7-8|-
CASRRFSMNTEAFF
TGTGCCAGCCGGCGGTTCAGCATGAACACTGAAGCTTTCTTT
>TRBJ2-3|-|TRBV6-6|-
CASSYGGALGDTQYF
TGTGCCAGCAGTTATGGGGGGGCCCTGGGAGATACGCAGTATTTT
>TRBJ1-1|TRBD1|TRBV5-1|-
CASSLDRGQTEAFF
TGCGCCAGCAGCTTGGACAGGGGGCAAACTGAAGCTTTCTTT
>TRBJ2-3|TRBD1|TRBV9|-
CASSVAGHRGTDTQYF
TGTGCCAGCAGCGTAGCTGGCCACAGGGGGACAGATACGCAGTATTTT
>TRBJ2-1|TRBD1|TRBV5-1|-
CATKVGDRGLSEQFF
TGCGCCACCAAGGTAGGAGACAGGGGACTCAGCGAGCAGTTCTTC
>TRBJ1-1|-|TRBV15|-
CATSRDAGRTEAFF
TGTGCCACCAGCAGAGATGCCGGGAGGACTGAAGCTTTCTTT
>TRBJ1-1|-|TRBV6-6|-
CASSYRSWNTEAFF
TGTGCCAGCAGTTACCGCAGTTGGAACACTGAAGCTTTCTTT
>TRBJ2-3|-|TRBV5-4|-
CASSLDTDTQYF
TGTGCCAGCAGCTTGGACACAGATACGCAGTATTTT
>TRBJ2-2|TRBD2|TRBV11-3|-
CASSRCTSGRSRRGAVF
TGTGCCAGCAGCCGATGTACTAGCGGGAGGTCTCGGCGGGGAGCTGTTTTT
>TRBJ1-2|-|TRBV6-5|-
CASAPGPNYGYTF
TGTGCCAGCGCCCCGGGCCCTAACTATGGCTACACCTTC
>TRBJ2-5|TRBD2|TRBV12-5|-
CASGSGAGGQETQYF
TGTGCTAGTGGGTCCGGGGCGGGGGGCCAAGAGACCCAGTACTTC
>TRBJ2-2|TRBD2|TRBV24-1|few
CATSDPGLAPTGELFF
TGTGCCACCAGTGATCCGGGACTAGCGCCGACCGGGGAGCTGTTTTTT
>TRBJ2-7|TRBD2|TRBV7-2|-
CASSYNSGGALEQYF
TGTGCCAGCAGCTACAATAGCGGGGGGGCCTTGGAGCAGTACTTC
>TRBJ2-1|-|TRBV5-1|-
CASRPDGGPYNEQFF
TGCGCCAGTAGACCCGACGGGGGCCCGTACAATGAGCAGTTCTTC
>TRBJ2-1|TRBD1|TRBV18|-
CASSQPGTGAYNEQFF
TGTGCCAGCTCACAACCCGGGACAGGGGCTTATAATGAGCAGTTCTTC
>TRBJ1-3|TRBD1|TRBV18|once
CASSPGTAGNTIYF
TGTGCCAGCTCACCTGGGACAGCAGGAAACACCATATATTTT
>TRBJ2-3|-|TRBV7-6|once
CASSLGRGSVTLSTDTQYF
TGTGCCAGCAGCTTAGGCCGAGGTAGCGTAACACTAAGCACAGATACGCAGTATTTT
>TRBJ2-1|-|TRBV4-1|few
CASSQPRDAYNEQFF
TGCGCCAGCAGCCAGCCAAGGGACGCCTACAATGAGCAGTTCTTC
>TRBJ2-4|TRBD2|TRBV28|-
CASSEGLATLAKNIQYF
TGTGCCAGCAGTGAGGGACTAGCGACACTAGCCAAAAACATTCAGTACTTC
>TRBJ1-6|-|TRBV7-2|-
CASSTRQADNSPLHF
TGTGCCAGCAGCACCAGACAGGCGGATAATTCACCCCTCCACTTT
>TRBJ2-1|TRBD2|TRBV12-5|-
CASGPISGGSSYNEQFF
TGTGCTAGTGGTCCGATCAGCGGGGGGAGCTCCTACAATGAGCAGTTCTTC
>TRBJ2-7|-|TRBV18|few
CASSPDSPSSYEQYF
TGTGCCAGCTCACCGGATAGCCCTTCCTCCTACGAGCAGTACTTC
>TRBJ2-3|-|TRBV18|-
CASSPPGRDTQYF
TGTGCCAGCTCACCACCGGGCCGGGATACGCAGTATTTT
>TRBJ1-5|-|TRBV2|-
CASSEGNRQPQHF
TGTGCCAGCAGTGAAGGCAACCGTCAGCCCCAGCATTTT
>TRBJ2-3|-|TRBV19|-
CASSLGLWTDTQYF
TGTGCCAGTAGTCTGGGGCTCTGGACAGATACGCAGTATTTT
>TRBJ2-3|-|TRBV7-2|-
CASSQGPATDTQYF
TGTGCCAGCAGCCAGGGACCAGCCACGGATACGCAGTATTTT
>TRBJ2-6|-|TRBV7-2|-
CASSLEGTGANVLTF
TGTGCCAGCAGCTTAGAGGGGACTGGGGCCAACGTCCTGACTTTC
>TRBJ2-1|TRBD1|TRBV9|-
CASSVGGTGGDEQFF
TGTGCCAGCAGCGTAGGGGGGACAGGGGGAGATGAGCAGTTCTTC
>TRBJ2-7|-|TRBV7-2|once
CASSLHSSGEQYF
TGTGCCAGCAGCTTACACAGTTCGGGGGAGCAGTACTTC
>TRBJ1-5|-|TRBV30|-
CAWSVTTNQPQHF
TGTGCCTGGAGTGTAACCACCAATCAGCCCCAGCATTTT
>TRBJ1-2|-|TRBV27|-
CASSQQTPGPRLLGYTF
TGTGCCAGCAGTCAGCAAACGCCGGGCCCGCGATTGTTAGGCTACACCTTC
>TRBJ1-4|-|TRBV19|-
CASKFSEAEKLFF
TGTGCCAGTAAATTTAGCGAGGCTGAAAAACTGTTTTTT
>TRBJ1-1|TRBD1|TRBV6-5|-
CASSYSKEGAATEAFF
TGTGCCAGCAGTTACTCTAAGGAGGGGGCCGCGACTGAAGCTTTCTTT
>TRBJ2-3|-|TRBV5-1|-
CASSLVGRSTDTQYF
TGCGCCAGCAGCTTGGTTGGCCGTAGCACAGATACGCAGTATTTT
>TRBJ2-5|TRBD2|TRBV5-6|-
CASSRVAGVLETQYF
TGTGCCAGCAGCCGTGTGGCGGGAGTCCTCGAGACCCAGTACTTC
>TRBJ2-7|-|TRBV5-1|few
CASRRDSYEQYF
TGCGCCAGCAGGCGGGACTCCTACGAGCAGTACTTC
>TRBJ2-1|TRBD2|TRBV6-5|few
CASRERGGLGNEQFF
TGTGCCAGCAGGGAGCGGGGGGGCCTGGGGAATGAGCAGTTCTTC
>TRBJ2-1|-|TRBV2|-
CASREMGSQNNEQFF
TGTGCCAGCAGGGAAATGGGTTCACAAAACAATGAGCAGTTCTTC